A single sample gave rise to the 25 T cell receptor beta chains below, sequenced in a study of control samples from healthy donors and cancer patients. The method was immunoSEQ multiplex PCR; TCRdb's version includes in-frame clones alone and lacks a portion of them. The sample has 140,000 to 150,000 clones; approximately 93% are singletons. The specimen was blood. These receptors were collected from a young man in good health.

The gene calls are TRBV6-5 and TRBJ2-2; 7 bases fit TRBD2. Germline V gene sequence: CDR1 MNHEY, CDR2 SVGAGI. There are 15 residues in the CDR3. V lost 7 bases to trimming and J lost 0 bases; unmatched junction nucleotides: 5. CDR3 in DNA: TGTGCCAGCACGGGGACTACATCGAACACCGGGGAGCTGTTTTTT. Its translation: CASTGTTSNTGELFF.

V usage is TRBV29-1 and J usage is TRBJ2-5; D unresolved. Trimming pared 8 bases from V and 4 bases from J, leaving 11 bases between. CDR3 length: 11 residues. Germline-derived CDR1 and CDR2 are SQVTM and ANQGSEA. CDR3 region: CSYSSRETQYF. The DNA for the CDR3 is TGCAGCTATTCAAGCAGAGAGACCCAGTACTTC.

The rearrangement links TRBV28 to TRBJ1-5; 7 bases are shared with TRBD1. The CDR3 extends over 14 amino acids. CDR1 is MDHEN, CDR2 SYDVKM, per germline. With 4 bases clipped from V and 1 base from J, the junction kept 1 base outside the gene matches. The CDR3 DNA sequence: TGTGCCAGCAGTTCGACAGGGAGCAATCAGCCCCAGCATTTT. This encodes CASSSTGSNQPQHF. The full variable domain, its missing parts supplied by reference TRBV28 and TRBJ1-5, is DVKVTQSSRYLVKRTGEKVFLECVQDMDHENMFWYRQDPGLGLRLIYFSYDVKMKEKGDIPEGYSVSREKKERFSLILESASTNQTSMYLCASSSTGSNQPQHFGDGTRLSIL.

The CDR3 here is CASSLGEWVPNEKLFF. The CDR3, as DNA: TGTGCCAGCAGCCTTGGAGAGTGGGTCCCGAATGAAAAACTGTTTTTT. The chain employs TRBV3-1 (or the pseudogene TRBV3-2) and TRBJ1-4, with D hard to call. V shed 4 bases and J shed 5 bases, with 17 bases lying between them. CDR1 is LGHDT, CDR2 YNNKEL, per germline (reference sequence). This CDR3 contains 16 residues.

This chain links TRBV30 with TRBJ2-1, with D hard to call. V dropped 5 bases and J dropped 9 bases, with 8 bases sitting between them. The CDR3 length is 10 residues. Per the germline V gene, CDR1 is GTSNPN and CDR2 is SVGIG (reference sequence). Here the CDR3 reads CAWGDREQFF. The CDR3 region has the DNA TGTGCCTGGGGCGATCGTGAGCAGTTCTTC.

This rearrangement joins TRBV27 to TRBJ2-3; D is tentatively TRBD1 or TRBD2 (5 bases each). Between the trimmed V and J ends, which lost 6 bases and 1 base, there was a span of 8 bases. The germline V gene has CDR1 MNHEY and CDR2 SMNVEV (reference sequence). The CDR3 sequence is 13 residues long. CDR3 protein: CASSPGRTDTQYF. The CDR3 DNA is TGTGCCAGCAGCCCGGGGCGCACAGATACGCAGTATTTT.

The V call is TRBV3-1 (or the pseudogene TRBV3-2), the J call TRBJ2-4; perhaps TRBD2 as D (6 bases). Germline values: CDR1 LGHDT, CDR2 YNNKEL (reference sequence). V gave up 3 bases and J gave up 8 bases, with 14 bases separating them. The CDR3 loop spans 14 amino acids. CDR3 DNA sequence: TGTGCCAGCAGCCAGGGCTACGGGAGTGACATTCAGTACTTC. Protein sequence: CASSQGYGSDIQYF.

CDR3 in DNA: TGTGCCAGCAGCTTCGGGGCCTCTAACTATGGCTACACCTTC. Translation: CASSFGASNYGYTF. This sequence joins TRBV13 and TRBJ1-2, with a possible D match to TRBD1 (5 bases). The CDR3 spans 14 residues. CDR1 and CDR2 (germline): PRHDT, FYEKMQ (reference sequence). V lost 3 bases to trimming and J lost 0 bases, with 8 bases between them.

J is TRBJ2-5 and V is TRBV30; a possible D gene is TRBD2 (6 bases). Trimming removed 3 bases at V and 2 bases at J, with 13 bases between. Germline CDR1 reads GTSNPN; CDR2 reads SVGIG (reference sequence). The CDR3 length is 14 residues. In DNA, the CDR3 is TGTGCCTGGAGGGGCGGGGAACCTCAAGAGACCCAGTACTTC. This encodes CAWRGGEPQETQYF.

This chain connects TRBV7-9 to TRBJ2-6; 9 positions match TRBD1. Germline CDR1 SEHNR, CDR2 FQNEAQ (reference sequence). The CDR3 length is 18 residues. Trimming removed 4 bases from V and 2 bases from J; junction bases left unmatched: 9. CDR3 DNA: TGTGCCAGCAGCTCTCAACAGGGGGCGGTCACTGGGGCCAACGTCCTGACTTTC. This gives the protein CASSSQQGAVTGANVLTF.

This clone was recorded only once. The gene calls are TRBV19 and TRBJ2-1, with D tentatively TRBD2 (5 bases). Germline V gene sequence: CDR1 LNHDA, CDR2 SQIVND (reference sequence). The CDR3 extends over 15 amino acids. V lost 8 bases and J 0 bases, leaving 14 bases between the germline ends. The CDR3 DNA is TGTGCCAGTGCGACGGCGGGTGGCTCCTACAATGAGCAGTTCTTC. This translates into CASATAGGSYNEQFF.

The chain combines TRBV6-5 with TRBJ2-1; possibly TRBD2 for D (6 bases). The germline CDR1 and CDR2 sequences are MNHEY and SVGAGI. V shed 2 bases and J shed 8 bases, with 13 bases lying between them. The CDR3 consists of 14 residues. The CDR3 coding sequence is TGTGCCAGCAGTTACCGGGGGTCTGTTCATGAGCAGTTCTTC. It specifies CASSYRGSVHEQFF.

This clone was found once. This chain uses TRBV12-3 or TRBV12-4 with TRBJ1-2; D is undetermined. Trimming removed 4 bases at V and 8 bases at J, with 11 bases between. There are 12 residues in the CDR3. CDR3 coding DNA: TGTGCCAGCAGTTCCCCGCATGGCGGCTACACCTTC. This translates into CASSSPHGGYTF.

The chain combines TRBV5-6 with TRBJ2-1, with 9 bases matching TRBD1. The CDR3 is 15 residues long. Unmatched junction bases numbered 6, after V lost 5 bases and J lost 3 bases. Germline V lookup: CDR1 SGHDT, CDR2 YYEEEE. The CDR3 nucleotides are TGTGCCAGCAGATACGGACAGGGGAGCTACAATGAGCAGTTCTTC. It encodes CASRYGQGSYNEQFF.

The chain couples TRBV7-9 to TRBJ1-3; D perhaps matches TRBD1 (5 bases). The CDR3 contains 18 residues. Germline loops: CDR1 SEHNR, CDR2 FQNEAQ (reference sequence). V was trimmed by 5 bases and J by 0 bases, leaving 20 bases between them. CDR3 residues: CASSPHGTGSNSGNTIYF. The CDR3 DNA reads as TGTGCCAGCAGCCCACATGGGACGGGTTCCAACTCTGGAAACACCATATATTTT.

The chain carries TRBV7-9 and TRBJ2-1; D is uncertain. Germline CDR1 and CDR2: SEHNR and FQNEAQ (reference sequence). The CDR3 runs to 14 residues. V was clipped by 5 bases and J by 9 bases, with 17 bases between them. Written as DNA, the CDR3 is TGTGCCAGCAGCCCAGTTCGGTCGAAGGCTGAGCAGTTCTTC. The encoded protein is CASSPVRSKAEQFF.

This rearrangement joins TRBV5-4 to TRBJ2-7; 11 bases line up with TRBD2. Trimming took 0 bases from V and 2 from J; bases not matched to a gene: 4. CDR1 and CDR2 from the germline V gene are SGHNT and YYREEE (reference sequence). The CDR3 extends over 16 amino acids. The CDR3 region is CASSLGLAGNPYEQYF. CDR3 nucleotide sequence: TGTGCCAGCAGCTTGGGACTAGCGGGGAACCCCTACGAGCAGTACTTC.

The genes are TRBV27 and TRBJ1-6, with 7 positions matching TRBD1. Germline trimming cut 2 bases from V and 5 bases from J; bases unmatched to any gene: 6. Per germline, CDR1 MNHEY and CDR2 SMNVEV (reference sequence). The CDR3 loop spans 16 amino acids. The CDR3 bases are TGTGCCAGCAGTTTACGGGGGACAGCGAATAATTCACCCCTCCACTTT. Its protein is CASSLRGTANNSPLHF.

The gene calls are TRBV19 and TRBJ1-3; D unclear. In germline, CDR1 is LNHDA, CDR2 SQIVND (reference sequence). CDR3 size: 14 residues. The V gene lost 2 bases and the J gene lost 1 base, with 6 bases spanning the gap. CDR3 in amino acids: CASSIPSSGNTIYF. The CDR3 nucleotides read TGTGCCAGTAGTATACCATCTTCTGGAAACACCATATATTTT.

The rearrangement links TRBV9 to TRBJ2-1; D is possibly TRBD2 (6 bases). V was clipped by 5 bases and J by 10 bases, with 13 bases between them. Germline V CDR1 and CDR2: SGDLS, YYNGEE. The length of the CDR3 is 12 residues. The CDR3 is CASRTGTGEQFF. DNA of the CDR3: TGTGCCAGCAGGACCGGGACTGGAGAGCAGTTCTTC.

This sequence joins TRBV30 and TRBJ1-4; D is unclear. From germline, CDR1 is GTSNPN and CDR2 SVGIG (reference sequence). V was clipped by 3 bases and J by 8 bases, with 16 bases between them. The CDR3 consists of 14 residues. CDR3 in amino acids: CAWRGQPTAEKLFF. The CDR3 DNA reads TGTGCCTGGAGAGGGCAGCCTACCGCGGAAAAACTGTTTTTT.

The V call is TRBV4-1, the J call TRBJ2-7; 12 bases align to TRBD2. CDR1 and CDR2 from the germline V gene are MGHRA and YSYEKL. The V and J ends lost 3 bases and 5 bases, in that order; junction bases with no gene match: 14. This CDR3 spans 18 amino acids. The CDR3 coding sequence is TGCGCCAGCAGCCAGATGGGGTCTAGCGGGAGGGTAGGTGACGAGCAGTACTTC. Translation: CASSQMGSSGRVGDEQYF.

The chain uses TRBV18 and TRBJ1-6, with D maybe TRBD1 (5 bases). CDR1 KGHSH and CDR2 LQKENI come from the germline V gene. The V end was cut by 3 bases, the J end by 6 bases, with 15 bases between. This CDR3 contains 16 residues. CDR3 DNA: TGTGCCAGCTCACCGAACACGAGGGACTCTAATTCACCCCTCCACTTT. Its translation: CASSPNTRDSNSPLHF.

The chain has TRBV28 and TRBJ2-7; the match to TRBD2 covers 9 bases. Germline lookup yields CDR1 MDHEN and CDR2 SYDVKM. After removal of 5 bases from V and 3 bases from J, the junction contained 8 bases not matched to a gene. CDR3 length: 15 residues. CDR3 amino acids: CASSASGGTFYEQYF. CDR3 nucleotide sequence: TGTGCCAGCAGTGCAAGCGGGGGGACCTTCTACGAGCAGTACTTC.

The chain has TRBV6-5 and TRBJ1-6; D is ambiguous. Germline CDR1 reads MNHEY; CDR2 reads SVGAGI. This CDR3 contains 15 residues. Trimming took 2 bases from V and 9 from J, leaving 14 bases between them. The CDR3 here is CASSYNRGFGSPLHF. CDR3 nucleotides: TGTGCCAGCAGTTACAATAGAGGGTTCGGTTCACCCCTCCACTTT.